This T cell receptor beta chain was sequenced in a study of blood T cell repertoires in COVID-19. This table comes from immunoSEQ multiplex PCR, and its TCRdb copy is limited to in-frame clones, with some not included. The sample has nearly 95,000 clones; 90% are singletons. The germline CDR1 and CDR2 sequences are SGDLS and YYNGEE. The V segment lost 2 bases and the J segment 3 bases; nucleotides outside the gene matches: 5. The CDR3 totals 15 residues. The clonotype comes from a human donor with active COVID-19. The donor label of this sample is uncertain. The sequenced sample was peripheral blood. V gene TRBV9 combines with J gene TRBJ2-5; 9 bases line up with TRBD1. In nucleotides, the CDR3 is TGTGCCAGCAGCGTTTCCGGGACAGGGAAAGAGACCCAGTACTTC. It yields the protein CASSVSGTGKETQYF.